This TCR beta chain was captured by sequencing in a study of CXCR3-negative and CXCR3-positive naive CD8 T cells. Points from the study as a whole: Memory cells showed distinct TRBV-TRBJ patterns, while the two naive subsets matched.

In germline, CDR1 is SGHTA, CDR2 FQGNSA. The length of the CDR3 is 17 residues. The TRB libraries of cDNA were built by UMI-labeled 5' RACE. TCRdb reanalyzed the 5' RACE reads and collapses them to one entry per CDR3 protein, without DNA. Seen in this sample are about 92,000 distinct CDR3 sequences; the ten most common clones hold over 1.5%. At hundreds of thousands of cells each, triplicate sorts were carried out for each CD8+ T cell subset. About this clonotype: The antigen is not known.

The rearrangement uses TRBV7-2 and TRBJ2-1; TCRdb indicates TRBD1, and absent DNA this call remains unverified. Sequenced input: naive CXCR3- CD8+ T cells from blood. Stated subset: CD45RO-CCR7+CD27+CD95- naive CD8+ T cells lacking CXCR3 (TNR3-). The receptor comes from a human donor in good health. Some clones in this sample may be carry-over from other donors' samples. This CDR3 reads CASSPGFGDSSYNEQFF. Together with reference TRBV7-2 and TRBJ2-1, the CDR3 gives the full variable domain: GAGVSQSPSNKVTEKGKDVELRCDPISGHTALYWYRQSLGQGLEFLIYFQGNSAPDKSGLPSDRFSAERTGGSVSTLTIQRTQQEDSAVYLCASSPGFGDSSYNEQFFGPGTRLTVL.